Each of the 18 T cell receptor beta chains below was sequenced from the same sample in a study of blood T cell repertoires in COVID-19. This table comes from immunoSEQ multiplex PCR, and its TCRdb copy is limited to in-frame clones, with some not included. This sample has about 280,000 clones, with roughly 89% found just once. Specimen: peripheral blood. Receptors were obtained from a man between 45 and 60 years old with acute or convalescent COVID-19.

The sample holds one count of this clone. The rearrangement joins TRBV30 to TRBJ1-5, with 10 bases aligning to TRBD1. The CDR3 runs 17 residues. V shed 5 bases and J 0 bases; nucleotides not matched to a gene: 10. Germline V CDR1 and CDR2: GTSNPN, SVGIG (reference sequence). The CDR3 nucleotides read TGTGCCTGGGCCGGGACAGGGGATCCCTATAGCAATCAGCCCCAGCATTTT. Its protein is CAWAGTGDPYSNQPQHF.

The V and J genes are TRBV11-2 and TRBJ2-6, with 9 nucleotides matching TRBD1. After removal of 5 bases from V and 4 bases from J, the junction contained 6 bases not matched to a gene. From germline, CDR1 is SGHAT and CDR2 FQNNGV. This CDR3 spans 16 amino acids. As DNA, the CDR3 is TGTGCCAGCAGCCCCGGACAGGGGAGAGGGGCCAACGTCCTGACTTTC. Translating gives CASSPGQGRGANVLTF.

The chain links TRBV5-1 to TRBJ2-5; tentative D call: TRBD1 (6 bases). The CDR3 extends over 13 amino acids. Per germline, CDR1 SGHRS and CDR2 YFSETQ. V gave up 4 bases and J gave up 2 bases, with 9 bases separating them. CDR3 sequence: CASSLGTQETQYF. As DNA, the CDR3 is TGCGCCAGCAGCCTAGGGACACAAGAGACCCAGTACTTC.

DNA of the CDR3: TGTGCCAGCAGCGTAGGAGGAAGGGGCAGGCCTTCCTCCTACGAGCAGTACTTC. Its protein is CASSVGGRGRPSSYEQYF. The chain couples TRBV9 to TRBJ2-7; D is possibly TRBD1 (5 bases). The CDR3 covers 18 residues. Per the germline V gene, CDR1 is SGDLS and CDR2 is YYNGEE. With 0 bases removed from V and 0 bases from J, the gap between germline ends came to 19 bases.

V usage is TRBV3-1 (or the pseudogene TRBV3-2) and J usage is TRBJ1-3; D gene uncertain. V was cut by 0 bases and J by 5 bases, with 11 bases left in between. The CDR3 has 15 amino acids. Germline V lookup: CDR1 LGHDT, CDR2 YNNKEL (reference sequence). CDR3 nucleotide sequence: TGTGCCAGCAGCCAAGATGGAGTGGTCCGAAACACCATATATTTT. It is translated as CASSQDGVVRNTIYF.

The chain joins TRBV13 to TRBJ2-3, with 14 bases fitting TRBD2. The CDR3 loop spans 17 amino acids. Per germline, CDR1 PRHDT and CDR2 FYEKMQ (reference sequence). Germline trimming cut 5 bases from V and 4 bases from J; bases unmatched to any gene: 8. The CDR3 loop reads CASSLRLAGGGADTQYF. The CDR3 DNA reads as TGTGCCAGCAGCCTGCGACTAGCGGGGGGGGGCGCAGATACGCAGTATTTT.

The gene calls are TRBV18 and TRBJ1-5; D remains ambiguous. Germline loops: CDR1 KGHSH, CDR2 LQKENI. V lost 4 bases, J lost 0 bases, and 4 bases lay in between. The CDR3 is 13 amino acids. The CDR3 DNA sequence: TGTGCCAGCTCACAGAGTAGCAATCAGCCCCAGCATTTT. It codes for CASSQSSNQPQHF.

This clone was found once. J is TRBJ1-2 and V is TRBV6-1; D gene uncertain. The V and J ends lost 1 base and 8 bases respectively, with 14 bases between them. The CDR3 runs 14 residues. The V gene's germline CDR1 is MNHNS and CDR2 SASEGT. CDR3 residues: CASSEVFAGNGYTF. The CDR3 nucleotides are TGTGCCAGCAGTGAAGTGTTCGCGGGGAACGGCTACACCTTC.

This clone was observed a few times. The chain combines TRBV2 with TRBJ2-7; tentatively, D is TRBD1 (6 bases). From germline, CDR1 is SNHLY and CDR2 FYNNEI. The CDR3 has 13 amino acids. Trimming left V 9 bases short and J 2 bases short, with 14 bases between. CDR3 amino acids: CASLTGLTYEQYF. DNA for the CDR3: TGTGCCAGTCTGACAGGATTGACCTACGAGCAGTACTTC.

The rearrangement uses TRBV6-5 and TRBJ1-5; tentatively, D is TRBD1 (6 bases). V lost 6 bases, J lost 2 bases, and 14 bases lay in between. This CDR3 region has 15 residues. The germline gives CDR1 MNHEY, CDR2 SVGAGI. CDR3 sequence (DNA): TGTGCCAGCAGCAAAAACAGGGTTGGCAATCAGCCCCAGCATTTT. It yields the protein CASSKNRVGNQPQHF.

The V and J genes are TRBV18 and TRBJ1-4; possible D gene TRBD1, 6 bases. The CDR3 has 16 amino acids. Germline lookup yields CDR1 KGHSH and CDR2 LQKENI. The V gene lost 5 bases and the J gene lost 4 bases, with 17 bases spanning the gap. As DNA, the CDR3 is TGTGCCAGCTCAGCCTCACAGGGAAGGAATAATGAAAAACTGTTTTTT. This sequence encodes CASSASQGRNNEKLFF.

The chain links TRBV5-1 to TRBJ2-5; 7 nucleotides line up with TRBD2. The ends lost 0 bases at V and 3 bases at J; junction bases unmatched: 14. There are 18 residues in the CDR3. The V gene's germline CDR1 is SGHRS and CDR2 YFSETQ. The CDR3 here is CASSLGVAGPQPKETQYF. In nucleotides, the CDR3 is TGCGCCAGCAGCTTGGGGGTAGCGGGTCCCCAACCCAAAGAGACCCAGTACTTC.

The chain uses TRBV27 and TRBJ2-6; TRBD2 matches 8 bases. V was clipped by 2 bases and J by 15 bases; unmatched bases: 12. Looked up from germline, CDR1 is MNHEY and CDR2 is SMNVEV (reference sequence). This CDR3 has 15 amino acids. CDR3 sequence (DNA): TGTGCCAGCAGTTTAGGCCTAGCGGGTTGGGCGTACCTGACTTTC. It translates to CASSLGLAGWAYLTF.

The CDR3 nucleotides are TGTGCCAGCAGTTTATCAGGGGGCGGAAACACCATATATTTT. It encodes CASSLSGGGNTIYF. This chain joins TRBV27 and TRBJ1-3; 7 nucleotides match TRBD1. J was trimmed by 4 bases and V by 0 bases; bases with no gene match: 0. The CDR3 extends over 14 amino acids. From germline, CDR1 is MNHEY and CDR2 SMNVEV (reference sequence).

This clone was observed a handful of times. This sequence joins TRBV4-1 and TRBJ1-1, with D tentatively TRBD1 (5 bases). The CDR3 consists of 15 residues. Germline V gene lookup returns CDR1 MGHRA and CDR2 YSYEKL. V gave up 1 base and J gave up 1 base, with 10 bases separating them. DNA of the CDR3: TGCGCCAGCAGCCAAGCACAGGTAGCGAACACTGAAGCTTTCTTT. It yields the protein CASSQAQVANTEAFF.

Here the CDR3 DNA reads TGTGCCAGCAGCATGTTACAGGGGGCGCAGGCCTACGAGCAGTACTTC. Protein: CASSMLQGAQAYEQYF. V is TRBV11-2 and J is TRBJ2-7; 9 bases are a match to TRBD1. Germline V gene data show CDR1 as SGHAT and CDR2 as FQNNGV. The CDR3 runs to 16 residues. J lost 2 bases, V lost 5 bases, and 10 bases had no gene match.

The J gene is TRBJ2-7, the V gene TRBV6-5; 16 bases match TRBD2. Germline V gives CDR1 MNHEY, CDR2 SVGAGI. V shed 4 bases, J shed 4 bases, and the junction held 4 bases outside the gene matches. This CDR3 is 16 amino acids long. The CDR3 is CASSFGTSGGVYEQYF. CDR3 DNA: TGTGCCAGCAGTTTCGGGACTAGCGGGGGGGTTTACGAGCAGTACTTC.

The chain carries TRBV4-2 and TRBJ1-5; no definite D call. CDR1 is LGHNA and CDR2 is YNFKEQ in the germline V gene. The CDR3 spans 14 residues. Trimming removed 0 bases from V and 6 bases from J, with 9 bases in between. The CDR3 loop reads CASSQDFGSQPQHF. CDR3 bases: TGTGCCAGCAGCCAAGATTTCGGTTCTCAGCCCCAGCATTTT.